The 3 T cell receptor delta chains below come from one sample, sequenced in a study of Vδ1+ human thymocytes. Sequences come from RNA converted to cDNA by reverse transcription. Pooled V-gene forward primers with one constant-region reverse primer generated the CDR3 amplicons by multiplex PCR. TCRdb re-processed the multiplex PCR reads using CATT. Of under 80,000 delta-chain clones in the sample, around 32% were seen once. The study's findings and limits: Thymic TRG and TRD repertoires appeared highly polyclonal, with Gaussian CDR3 length distributions.

These receptors' targets are unknown. The sample was Vdelta1+ gamma-delta thymocytes from the thymus. Described subset: FACS-sorted CD3+ TCRalphabeta- TCRVdelta1+ TCRVdelta2- thymocytes. The receptors here all came from a boy under three years old who had congenital heart surgery.

This clone was found a few times. The chain recombines TRDV1 with TRDJ1; no firm D call. Germline CDR1 is TSWWSYY and CDR2 is QGS. Trimming removed 0 bases at V and 0 bases at J, with 14 bases between. The length of the CDR3 is 17 residues. CDR3 residues: CALGELVQVAYTDKLIF. The CDR3 region has the DNA TGTGCTCTTGGGGAACTAGTACAGGTAGCGTACACCGATAAACTCATCTTT.

The chain joins TRDV1 to TRDJ1; possible D gene TRDD2, 5 bases. Trimming removed 3 bases at V and 5 bases at J, with 25 bases between. The germline V gene has CDR1 TSWWSYY and CDR2 QGS. This CDR3 comprises 18 residues. CDR3 nucleotides: TGTGCTCTTGGGGACCGGACCTTCACAAGGCAGGTATCGGATAAACTCATCTTT. It specifies CALGDRTFTRQVSDKLIF.

V is TRDV1 and J is TRDJ2, with 8 bases that match TRDD3. The length of the CDR3 is 18 residues. The J segment lost 6 bases and the V segment lost 5 bases, leaving 17 bases of the junction unmatched. CDR1 and CDR2 from the germline V gene are TSWWSYY and QGS. The CDR3 loop is CALGTPGGGGLCSAQLFF. The CDR3 region has the DNA TGTGCTCTTGGGACACCGGGGGGTGGGGGATTATGTTCAGCACAACTCTTCTTT.